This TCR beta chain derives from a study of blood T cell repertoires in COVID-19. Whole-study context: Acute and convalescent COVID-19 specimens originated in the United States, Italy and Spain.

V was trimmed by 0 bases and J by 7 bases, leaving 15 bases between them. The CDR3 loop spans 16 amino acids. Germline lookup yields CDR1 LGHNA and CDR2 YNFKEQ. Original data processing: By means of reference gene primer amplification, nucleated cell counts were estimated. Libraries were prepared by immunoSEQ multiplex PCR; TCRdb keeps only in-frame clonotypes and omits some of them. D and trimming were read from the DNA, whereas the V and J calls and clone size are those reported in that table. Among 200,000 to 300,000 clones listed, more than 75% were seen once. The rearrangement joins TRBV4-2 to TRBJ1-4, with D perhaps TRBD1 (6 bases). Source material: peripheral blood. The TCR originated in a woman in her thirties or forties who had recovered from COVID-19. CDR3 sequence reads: CASSQDWGDRTEKLFF. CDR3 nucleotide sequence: TGTGCCAGCAGCCAAGATTGGGGAGACAGGACTGAAAAACTGTTTTTT.